This entry is about one T cell receptor beta chain. The antigen is unknown. These data are taken from a study of identical twins. Carrying unique molecular identifiers, the cDNA also gained a universal primer site through template switching. Using its own MiXCR run on the 5' RACE reads, TCRdb lists one record per CDR3 protein. The sample lists approximately 260,000 distinct CDR3 sequences; around 8.8% were seen once. This CDR3 comprises 14 residues. Per the germline V gene, CDR1 is SNHLY and CDR2 is FYNNEI. Trimming shortened V by 6 bases and J by 2 bases, and 12 bases separated the two germline ends. Study outcomes and limitations: Less excess twin sharing appeared in beta out-of-frame sequences. Recombination models fit unrelated individuals' TCR alpha sharing but underestimated twins'.

These same records also appear under a second study, on yellow fever vaccine responses in identical twins.

The sample taken for sequencing was CD8+ T cells sorted from blood. This TCR was recovered from a woman under 30 in good health. This chain links TRBV2 with TRBJ2-3; TRBD2 is a possible D gene (6 bases). The CDR3 sequence is CASREGPTTDTQYF. In DNA form, the CDR3 reads TGTGCCAGCAGGGAGGGACCTACCACAGATACGCAGTATTTT.